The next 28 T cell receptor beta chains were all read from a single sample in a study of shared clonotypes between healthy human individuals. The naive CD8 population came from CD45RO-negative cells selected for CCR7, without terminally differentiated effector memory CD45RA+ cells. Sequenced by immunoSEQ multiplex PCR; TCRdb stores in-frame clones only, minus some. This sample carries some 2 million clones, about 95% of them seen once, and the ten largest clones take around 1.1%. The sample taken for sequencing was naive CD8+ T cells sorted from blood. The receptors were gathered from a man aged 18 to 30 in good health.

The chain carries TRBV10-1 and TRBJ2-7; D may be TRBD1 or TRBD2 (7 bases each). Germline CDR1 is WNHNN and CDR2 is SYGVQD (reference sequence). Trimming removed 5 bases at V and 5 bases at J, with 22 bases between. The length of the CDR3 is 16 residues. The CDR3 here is CASSPVGGGAFHEQYF. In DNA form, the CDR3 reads TGCGCCAGCAGTCCAGTGGGAGGGGGCGCCTTCCACGAGCAGTACTTC.

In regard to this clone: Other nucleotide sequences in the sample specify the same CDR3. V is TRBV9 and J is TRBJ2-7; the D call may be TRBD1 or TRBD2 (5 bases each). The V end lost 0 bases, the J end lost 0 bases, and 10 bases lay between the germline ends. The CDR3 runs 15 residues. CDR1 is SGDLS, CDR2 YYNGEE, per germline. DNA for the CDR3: TGTGCCAGCAGCGTAGGAGGGGATAGCTCCTACGAGCAGTACTTC. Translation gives CASSVGGDSSYEQYF. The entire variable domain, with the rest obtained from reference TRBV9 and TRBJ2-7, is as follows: DSGVTQTPKHLITATGQRVTLRCSPRSGDLSVYWYQQSLDQGLQFLIQYYNGEERAKGNILERFSAQQFPDLHSELNLSSLELGDSALYFCASSVGGDSSYEQYFGPGTRLTVT.

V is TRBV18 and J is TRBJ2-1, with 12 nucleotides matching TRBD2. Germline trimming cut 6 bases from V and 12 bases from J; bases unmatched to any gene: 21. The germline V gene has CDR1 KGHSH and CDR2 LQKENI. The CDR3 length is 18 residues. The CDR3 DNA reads TGTGCCAGCTCGCAGGATCTAGCGGGAGGGCCTATTTCGCGTGGGCAGTTCTTC. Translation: CASSQDLAGGPISRGQFF.

As DNA, the CDR3 is TGTGCCAGTAGTATAGCGGGGGTGCCCGGGGAGCTGTTTTTT. Residues: CASSIAGVPGELFF. The chain recombines TRBV19 with TRBJ2-2; a weak D match, TRBD2 (6 bases). Trimming cost V 1 base and J 6 bases, with 9 bases left between them. The CDR3 has 14 residues. The germline V gene encodes CDR1 LNHDA and CDR2 SQIVND (reference sequence).

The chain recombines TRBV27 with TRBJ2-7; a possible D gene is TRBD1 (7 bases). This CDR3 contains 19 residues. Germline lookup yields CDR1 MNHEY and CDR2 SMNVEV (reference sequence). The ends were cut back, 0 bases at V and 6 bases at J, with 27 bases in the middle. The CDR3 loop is CASSLSGGPLYRGVGEQYF. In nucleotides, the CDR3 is TGTGCCAGCAGTTTATCAGGGGGGCCCCTATACAGGGGCGTAGGCGAGCAGTACTTC.

CDR3 DNA sequence: TGTGCCAGCAGCTTAGGTACCAACTATGGCTACACCTTC. Protein sequence: CASSLGTNYGYTF. The rearrangement links TRBV9 to TRBJ1-2; the D is unclear. Germline V gives CDR1 SGDLS, CDR2 YYNGEE. Trimming pared 4 bases from V and 2 bases from J, leaving 9 bases between. The CDR3 runs 13 residues.

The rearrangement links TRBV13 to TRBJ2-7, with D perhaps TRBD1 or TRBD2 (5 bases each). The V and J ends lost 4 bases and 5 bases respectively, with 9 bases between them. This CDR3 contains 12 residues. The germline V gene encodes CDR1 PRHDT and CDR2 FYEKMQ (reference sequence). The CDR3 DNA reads TGTGCCAGCAGCTCGGGACCAAACGAGCAGTACTTC. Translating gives CASSSGPNEQYF.

The CDR3 DNA reads as TGTGCCACCAGCAGTGCTTTGCTAGCCAAAAACATTCAGTACTTC. It is translated as CATSSALLAKNIQYF. This sequence joins TRBV15 and TRBJ2-4; D is undetermined. With 3 bases removed from V and 0 bases from J, the gap between germline ends came to 9 bases. Germline values: CDR1 LNHNV, CDR2 YYDKDF (reference sequence). The CDR3 covers 15 residues.

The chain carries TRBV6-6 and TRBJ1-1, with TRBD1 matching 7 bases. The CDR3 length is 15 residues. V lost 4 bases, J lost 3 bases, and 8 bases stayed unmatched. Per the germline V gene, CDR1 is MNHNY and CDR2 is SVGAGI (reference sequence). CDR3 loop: CASSFGDSSYTEAFF. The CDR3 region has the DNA TGTGCCAGCAGTTTCGGGGACAGCTCTTACACTGAAGCTTTCTTT.

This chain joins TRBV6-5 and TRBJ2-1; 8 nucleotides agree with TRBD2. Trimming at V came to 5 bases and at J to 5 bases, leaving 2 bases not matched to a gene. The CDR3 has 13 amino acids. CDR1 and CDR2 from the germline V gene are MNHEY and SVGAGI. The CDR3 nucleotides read TGTGCCAGCAGTGAGCGGGGGAACAATGAGCAGTTCTTC. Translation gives CASSERGNNEQFF.

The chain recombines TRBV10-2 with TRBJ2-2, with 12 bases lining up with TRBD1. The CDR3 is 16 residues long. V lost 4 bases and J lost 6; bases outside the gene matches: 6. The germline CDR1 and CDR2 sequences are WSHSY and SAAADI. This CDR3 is CASSAPRDRGPGELFF. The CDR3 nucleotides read TGCGCCAGCAGTGCTCCCCGGGACAGGGGGCCCGGGGAGCTGTTTTTT.

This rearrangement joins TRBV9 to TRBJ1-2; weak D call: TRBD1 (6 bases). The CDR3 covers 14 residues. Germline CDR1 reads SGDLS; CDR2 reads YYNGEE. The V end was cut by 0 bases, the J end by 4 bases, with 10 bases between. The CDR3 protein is CASSVGGLGYGYTF. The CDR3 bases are TGTGCCAGCAGCGTAGGGGGGCTCGGCTATGGCTACACCTTC.

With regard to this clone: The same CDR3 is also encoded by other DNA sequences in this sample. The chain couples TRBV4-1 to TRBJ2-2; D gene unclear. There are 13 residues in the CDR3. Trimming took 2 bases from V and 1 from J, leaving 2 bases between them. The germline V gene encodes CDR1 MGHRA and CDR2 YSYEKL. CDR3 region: CASSQRNTGELFF. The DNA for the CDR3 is TGCGCCAGCAGCCAACGGAACACCGGGGAGCTGTTTTTT.

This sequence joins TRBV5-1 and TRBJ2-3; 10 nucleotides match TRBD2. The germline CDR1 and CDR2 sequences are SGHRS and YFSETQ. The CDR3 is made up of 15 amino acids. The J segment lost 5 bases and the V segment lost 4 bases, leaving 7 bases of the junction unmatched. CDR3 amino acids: CASSQSSGSLDTQYF. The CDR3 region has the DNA TGCGCCAGCAGCCAATCTAGCGGGAGTCTAGATACGCAGTATTTT.

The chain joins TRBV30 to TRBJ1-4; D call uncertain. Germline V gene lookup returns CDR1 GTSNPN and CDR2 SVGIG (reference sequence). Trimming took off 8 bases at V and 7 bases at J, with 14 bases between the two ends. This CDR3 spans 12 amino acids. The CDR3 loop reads CAAAPGGEKLFF. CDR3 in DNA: TGTGCCGCGGCCCCGGGCGGTGAAAAACTGTTTTTT.

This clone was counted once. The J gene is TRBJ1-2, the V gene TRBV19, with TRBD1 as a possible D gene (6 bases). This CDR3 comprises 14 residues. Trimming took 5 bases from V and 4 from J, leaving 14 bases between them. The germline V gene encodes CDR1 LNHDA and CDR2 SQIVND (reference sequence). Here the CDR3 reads CASSPDSPFYGYTF. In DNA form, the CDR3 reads TGTGCCAGTAGTCCGGACAGCCCTTTCTATGGCTACACCTTC.

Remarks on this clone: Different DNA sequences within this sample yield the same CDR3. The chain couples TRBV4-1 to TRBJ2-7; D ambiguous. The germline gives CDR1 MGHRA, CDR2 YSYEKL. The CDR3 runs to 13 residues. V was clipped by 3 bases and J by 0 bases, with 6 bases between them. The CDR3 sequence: CASSQAPSYEQYF. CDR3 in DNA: TGCGCCAGCAGCCAGGCTCCCTCCTACGAGCAGTACTTC.

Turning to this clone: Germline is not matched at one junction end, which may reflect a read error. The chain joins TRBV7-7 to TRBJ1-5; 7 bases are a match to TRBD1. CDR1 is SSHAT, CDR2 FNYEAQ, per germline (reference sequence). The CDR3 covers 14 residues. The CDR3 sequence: CASSFGQGDQPQHF. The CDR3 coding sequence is TGTGCTAGCAGCTTCGGGCAGGGGGATCAGCCCCAGCATTTT.

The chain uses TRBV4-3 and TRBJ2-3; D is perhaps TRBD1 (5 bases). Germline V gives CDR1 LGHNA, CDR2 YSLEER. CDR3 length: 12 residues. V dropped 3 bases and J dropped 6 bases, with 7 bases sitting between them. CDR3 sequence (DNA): TGCGCCAGCAGCCAGCCAGGGGATACGCAGTATTTT. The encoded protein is CASSQPGDTQYF.

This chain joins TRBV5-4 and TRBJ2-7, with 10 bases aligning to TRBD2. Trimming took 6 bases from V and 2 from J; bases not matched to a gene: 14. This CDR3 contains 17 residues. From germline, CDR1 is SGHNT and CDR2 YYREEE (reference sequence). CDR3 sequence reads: CASTLGSAGGPAYEQYF. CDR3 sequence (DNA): TGTGCCAGCACCCTAGGGTCAGCGGGAGGGCCCGCCTACGAGCAGTACTTC. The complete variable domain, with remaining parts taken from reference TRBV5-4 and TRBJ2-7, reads ETGVTQSPTHLIKTRGQQVTLRCSSQSGHNTVSWYQQALGQGPQFIFQYYREEENGRGNFPPRFSGLQFPNYSSELNVNALELDDSALYLCASTLGSAGGPAYEQYFGPGTRLTVT.

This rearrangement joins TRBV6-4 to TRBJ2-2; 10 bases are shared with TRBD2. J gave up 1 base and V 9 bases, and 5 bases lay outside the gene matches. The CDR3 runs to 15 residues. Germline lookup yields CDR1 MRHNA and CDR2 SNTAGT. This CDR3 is CARQRTSGNTGELFF. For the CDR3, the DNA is TGTGCCAGGCAGAGGACTAGCGGGAACACCGGGGAGCTGTTTTTT.

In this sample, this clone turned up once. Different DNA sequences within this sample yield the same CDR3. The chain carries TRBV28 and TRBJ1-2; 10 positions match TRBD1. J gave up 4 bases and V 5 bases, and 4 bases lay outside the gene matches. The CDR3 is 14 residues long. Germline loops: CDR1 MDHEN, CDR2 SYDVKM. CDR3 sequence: CASSIGQGGYGYTF. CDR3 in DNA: TGTGCCAGCAGTATTGGACAGGGGGGCTATGGCTACACCTTC.

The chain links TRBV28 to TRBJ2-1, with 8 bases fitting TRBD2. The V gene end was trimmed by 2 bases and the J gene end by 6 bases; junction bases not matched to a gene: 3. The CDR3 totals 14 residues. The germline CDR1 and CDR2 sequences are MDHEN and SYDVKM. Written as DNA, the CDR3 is TGTGCCAGCAGTTTAGCGGGGGGTAGCAATGAGCAGTTCTTC. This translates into CASSLAGGSNEQFF.

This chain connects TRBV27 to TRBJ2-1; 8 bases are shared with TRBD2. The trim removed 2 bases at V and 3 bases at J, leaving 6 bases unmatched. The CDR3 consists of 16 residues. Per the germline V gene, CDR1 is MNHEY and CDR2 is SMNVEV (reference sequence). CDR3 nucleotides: TGTGCCAGCAGTTTAAGGCGGGAGGTTCTCTACAATGAGCAGTTCTTC. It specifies CASSLRREVLYNEQFF.

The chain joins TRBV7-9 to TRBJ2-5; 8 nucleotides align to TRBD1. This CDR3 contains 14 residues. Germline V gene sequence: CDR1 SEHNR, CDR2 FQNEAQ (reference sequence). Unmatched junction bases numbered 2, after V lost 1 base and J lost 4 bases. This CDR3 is CASSLDRGTETQYF. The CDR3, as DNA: TGTGCCAGCAGCTTAGACAGGGGGACAGAGACCCAGTACTTC.

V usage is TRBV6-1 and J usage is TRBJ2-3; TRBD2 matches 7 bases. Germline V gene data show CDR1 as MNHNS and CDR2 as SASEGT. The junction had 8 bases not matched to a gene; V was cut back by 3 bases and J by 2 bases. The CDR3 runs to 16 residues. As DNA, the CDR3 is TGTGCCAGCAGTGAGTGGGCGGGAGCTCCCACAGATACGCAGTATTTT. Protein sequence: CASSEWAGAPTDTQYF.

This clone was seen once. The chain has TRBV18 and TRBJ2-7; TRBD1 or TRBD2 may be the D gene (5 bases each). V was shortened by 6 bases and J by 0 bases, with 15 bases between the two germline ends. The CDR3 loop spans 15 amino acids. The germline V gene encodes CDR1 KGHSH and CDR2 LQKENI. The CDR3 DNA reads TGTGCCAGCTCGCTCCGGGACCTCTCCTCCTACGAGCAGTACTTC. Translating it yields CASSLRDLSSYEQYF.

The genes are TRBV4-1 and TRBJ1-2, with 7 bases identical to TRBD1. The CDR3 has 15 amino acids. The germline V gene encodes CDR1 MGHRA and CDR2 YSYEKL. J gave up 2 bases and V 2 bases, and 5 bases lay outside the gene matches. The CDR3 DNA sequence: TGCGCCAGCAGCCAATTCCCACAGGGGAACTATGGCTACACCTTC. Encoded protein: CASSQFPQGNYGYTF.